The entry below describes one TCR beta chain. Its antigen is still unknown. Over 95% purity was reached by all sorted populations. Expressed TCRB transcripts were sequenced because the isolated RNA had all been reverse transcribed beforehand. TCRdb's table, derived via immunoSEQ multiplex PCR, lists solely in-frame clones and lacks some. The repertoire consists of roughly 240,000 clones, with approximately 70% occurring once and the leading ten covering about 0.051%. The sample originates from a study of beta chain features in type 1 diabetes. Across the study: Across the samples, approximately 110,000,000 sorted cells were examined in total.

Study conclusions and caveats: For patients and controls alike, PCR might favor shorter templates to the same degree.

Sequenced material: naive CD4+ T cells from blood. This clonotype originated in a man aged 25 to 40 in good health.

DNA of the CDR3: TGTGCCAGCAGGTCGGGTATTAGTAGCACAGATACGCAGTATTTT. This translates into CASRSGISSTDTQYF. The chain recombines TRBV25-1 with TRBJ2-3, with D uncertain. This CDR3 comprises 15 residues. Per germline, CDR1 MGHDK and CDR2 SYGVNS. V lost 6 bases and J lost 0, with 13 bases in between.